These 29 T cell receptor beta chains originate from one sample sequenced in a study of memory CD4+ T cells and cytomegalovirus serostatus. Single viable CD3+CD4+CD8-CD45RO+ cells were sorted as the memory CD4+ T cells. This table comes from immunoSEQ multiplex PCR, and its TCRdb copy is limited to in-frame clones, with some not included. This repertoire shows about 96,000 clones, around 80% found once; its top ten account for 3.6%. Sequences were obtained from memory CD4+ T cells from blood. These receptors were obtained from an adult in good health and CMV-seropositive.

The chain employs TRBV5-6 and TRBJ2-1; D unclear. CDR3 size: 15 residues. V was shortened by 1 base and J by 3 bases, with 11 bases between the two germline ends. Germline V gene data show CDR1 as SGHDT and CDR2 as YYEEEE. CDR3 coding DNA: TGTGCCAGCAGCTTGCAGCTGACGATCTACAATGAGCAGTTCTTC. Translated, it gives CASSLQLTIYNEQFF. Full variable domain (rest looked up from reference TRBV5-6 and TRBJ2-1): DAGVTQSPTHLIKTRGQQVTLRCSPKSGHDTVSWYQQALGQGPQFIFQYYEEEERQRGNFPDRFSGHQFPNYSSELNVNALLLGDSALYLCASSLQLTIYNEQFFGPGTRLTVL.

The chain is built from TRBV6-1 and TRBJ1-5, with 7 bases aligning to TRBD1. Germline V CDR1 and CDR2: MNHNS, SASEGT. V was clipped by 5 bases and J by 4 bases; unmatched bases: 5. CDR3 length: 14 residues. The CDR3 region has the DNA TGTGCCAGCAGTACATTACAGGGGAATCAGCCCCAGCATTTT. The encoded protein is CASSTLQGNQPQHF.

The chain is built from TRBV5-1 and TRBJ2-1; weak D call: TRBD2 (10 bases). V was shortened by 0 bases and J by 0 bases, with 19 bases between the two germline ends. Germline V lookup: CDR1 SGHRS, CDR2 YFSETQ. CDR3 length equals 19 residues. In nucleotides, the CDR3 is TGCGCCAGCAGCTTGGCACAGGGGGCTAGCGGGAGCTCCTACAATGAGCAGTTCTTC. This gives the protein CASSLAQGASGSSYNEQFF.

This chain connects TRBV28 to TRBJ2-1; 13 positions agree with TRBD2. V was clipped by 6 bases and J by 2 bases; unmatched bases: 4. In germline, CDR1 is MDHEN, CDR2 SYDVKM. The CDR3 has 16 amino acids. This chain's CDR3 is CASSRLAGGAYNEQFF. In DNA, the CDR3 is TGTGCCAGCAGCCGACTAGCGGGAGGAGCCTACAATGAGCAGTTCTTC.

The V and J genes are TRBV10-3 and TRBJ1-1; no firm D call. This CDR3 is built from 15 residues. The germline V gene has CDR1 ENHRY and CDR2 SYGVKD. V lost 2 bases and J lost 6, with 16 bases in between. DNA for the CDR3: TGTGCCATCAGTGAGCCGACTCAGGTGGCGTCTGAAGCTTTCTTT. It yields the protein CAISEPTQVASEAFF.

In its sample, this clone was seen once. The chain is built from TRBV7-2 and TRBJ2-5; 10 bases are a match to TRBD2. V dropped 4 bases and J dropped 4; count of bases not matched to a gene: 6. The CDR3 totals 15 residues. Germline V lookup: CDR1 SGHTA, CDR2 FQGNSA. The CDR3 protein is CASSSSSGRRETQYF. The CDR3 DNA reads as TGTGCCAGCAGCTCCTCTAGCGGGAGAAGAGAGACCCAGTACTTC.

In this sample, this clone turned up once. This sequence joins TRBV7-2 and TRBJ2-7; tentative D call: TRBD2 (6 bases). Trimming removed 1 base at V and 4 bases at J, with 11 bases between. Germline values: CDR1 SGHTA, CDR2 FQGNSA. The CDR3 is 14 amino acids. The CDR3 region is CASSLGGRTYEQYF. In DNA form, the CDR3 reads TGTGCCAGCAGCTTAGGGGGGAGGACTTACGAGCAGTACTTC.

The V gene is TRBV7-3, the J gene TRBJ2-3; TRBD2 matches 10 bases. There are 14 residues in the CDR3. Germline V CDR1 and CDR2: SGHTA, FQGTGA. The junction had 3 bases not matched to a gene; V was cut back by 5 bases and J by 4 bases. In DNA form, the CDR3 reads TGTGCCAGCAGCCCTAGCGGGAGCGCAGATACGCAGTATTTT. This encodes CASSPSGSADTQYF.

This chain connects TRBV4-1 to TRBJ2-5, with a possible D match to TRBD1 (6 bases). V lost 3 bases and J lost 5, with 10 bases in between. The CDR3 extends over 13 amino acids. CDR1 and CDR2 from the germline V gene are MGHRA and YSYEKL. The CDR3 coding sequence is TGCGCCAGCAGCCATGGGGGCCCCGAGACCCAGTACTTC. It is translated as CASSHGGPETQYF.

The rearrangement joins TRBV7-2 to TRBJ1-3; possible D gene TRBD1, 6 bases. Per germline, CDR1 SGHTA and CDR2 FQGNSA. The ends were cut back, 5 bases at V and 0 bases at J, with 17 bases in the middle. This CDR3 has 17 residues. The CDR3 bases are TGTGCCAGCAGCCGGGGGTCGGGACATGACTCTGGAAACACCATATATTTT. It yields the protein CASSRGSGHDSGNTIYF.

This sequence joins TRBV18 and TRBJ2-7; perhaps TRBD2 as D (5 bases). CDR1 and CDR2 from the germline V gene are KGHSH and LQKENI. Trimming took off 6 bases at V and 2 bases at J, with 14 bases between the two ends. The CDR3 is 14 amino acids. DNA of the CDR3: TGTGCCAGCTCCCGCGCTAGCTCCCCCTACGAGCAGTACTTC. Amino acid sequence: CASSRASSPYEQYF. Complete variable domain (other parts from reference TRBV18 and TRBJ2-7): NAGVMQNPRHLVRRRGQEARLRCSPMKGHSHVYWYRQLPEEGLKFMVYLQKENIIDESGMPKERFSAEFPKEGPSILRIQQVVRGDSAAYFCASSRASSPYEQYFGPGTRLTVT.

This chain uses TRBV5-8 with TRBJ2-5; perhaps TRBD2 as D (6 bases). Germline V gives CDR1 SGHTS, CDR2 YDEGEE. V was shortened by 3 bases and J by 5 bases, with 11 bases between the two germline ends. The CDR3 totals 13 residues. CDR3 nucleotide sequence: TGTGCCAGCAGCTATGGGAGGAGTGAGACCCAGTACTTC. Its translation: CASSYGRSETQYF.

This chain links TRBV19 with TRBJ2-7, with 10 bases aligning to TRBD2. V was pared by 1 base and J by 3 bases, with 3 bases of the junction left unmatched. Germline V lookup: CDR1 LNHDA, CDR2 SQIVND (reference sequence). CDR3 size: 15 residues. The CDR3 here is CASSIASGSIYEQYF. CDR3 nucleotides: TGTGCCAGTAGTATAGCTAGCGGGAGTATCTACGAGCAGTACTTC.

The chain uses TRBV7-3 and TRBJ2-5, with D unclear. The ends were cut back, 5 bases at V and 7 bases at J, with 14 bases in the middle. CDR1 and CDR2 from the germline V gene are SGHTA and FQGTGA. The length of the CDR3 is 13 residues. The CDR3 sequence: CASSHDSLGTQYF. CDR3 nucleotide sequence: TGTGCCAGCAGCCACGACTCCTTAGGGACCCAGTACTTC.

The chain links TRBV27 to TRBJ2-3, with 7 bases identical to TRBD2. This CDR3 is built from 14 residues. The germline gives CDR1 MNHEY, CDR2 SMNVEV (reference sequence). Trimming removed 4 bases from V and 4 bases from J; junction bases left unmatched: 5. The chain's CDR3 is CASSWAGESDTQYF. The CDR3 coding sequence is TGTGCCAGCAGTTGGGCGGGAGAGTCAGATACGCAGTATTTT.

The V gene is TRBV4-1, the J gene TRBJ2-7; TRBD2 matches at 7 bases. CDR1 is MGHRA and CDR2 is YSYEKL in the germline V gene. This CDR3 comprises 19 residues. After removal of 1 base from V and 0 bases from J, the junction contained 15 bases not matched to a gene. CDR3 amino acids: CASSQVDRPPRGSSYEQYF. The DNA of the CDR3 is TGCGCCAGCAGCCAAGTTGACCGCCCCCCCCGCGGGAGCTCCTACGAGCAGTACTTC.

This clone was detected once. The chain is built from TRBV30 and TRBJ1-2; D is ambiguous. CDR3 length: 13 amino acids. Germline assignment: CDR1 GTSNPN and CDR2 SVGIG (reference sequence). The V end lost 6 bases, the J end lost 0 bases, and 11 bases lay between the germline ends. CDR3 bases: TGTGCCTGCAGCAACCTCGCTAACTATGGCTACACCTTC. It is translated as CACSNLANYGYTF.

The chain couples TRBV5-8 to TRBJ2-2; weak D call: TRBD2 (6 bases). V lost 4 bases and J 5 bases, leaving 15 bases between the germline ends. The CDR3 has 15 amino acids. Germline lookup yields CDR1 SGHTS and CDR2 YDEGEE. The CDR3 DNA reads as TGTGCCAGCAGCACACCGGGACTCACTACCGGGGAGCTGTTTTTT. It translates to CASSTPGLTTGELFF.

The chain combines TRBV6-1 with TRBJ1-1; D gene uncertain. V gave up 6 bases and J gave up 4 bases, with 15 bases separating them. The CDR3 is 14 amino acids. Germline CDR1 reads MNHNS; CDR2 reads SASEGT. CDR3 in amino acids: CASRTDSKGTEAFF. CDR3 bases: TGTGCCAGCAGAACGGACTCCAAGGGCACTGAAGCTTTCTTT.

The rearrangement uses TRBV7-6 and TRBJ2-5; D may be TRBD1 (5 bases). This CDR3 has 15 amino acids. Germline values: CDR1 SGHVS, CDR2 FNYEAQ. V was cut by 0 bases and J by 1 base, with 9 bases left in between. The CDR3 region is CASSLARQSQETQYF. As DNA, the CDR3 is TGTGCCAGCAGCTTAGCGCGACAGAGCCAAGAGACCCAGTACTTC.

The chain links TRBV7-2 to TRBJ1-5; D call uncertain. V was clipped by 1 base and J by 5 bases, with 15 bases between them. This CDR3 contains 16 residues. Per germline, CDR1 SGHTA and CDR2 FQGNSA. CDR3 protein: CASSLGTSLGYQPQHF. DNA of the CDR3: TGTGCCAGCAGCTTAGGGACTTCCTTGGGGTATCAGCCCCAGCATTTT.

Comments on this clone: Other DNA sequences within the sample encode an identical CDR3. The genes are TRBV28 and TRBJ1-1; D uncertain. V lost 2 bases, J lost 5 bases, and 6 bases lay in between. This CDR3 has 12 amino acids. In germline, CDR1 is MDHEN, CDR2 SYDVKM. The CDR3 loop is CASSLVRTEAFF. CDR3 DNA sequence: TGTGCCAGCAGTTTAGTTCGGACTGAAGCTTTCTTT.

The J gene is TRBJ2-1, the V gene TRBV6-5; D is unresolved. CDR3 length equals 13 residues. Trimming cost V 4 bases and J 7 bases, with 11 bases left between them. CDR1 and CDR2 from the germline V gene are MNHEY and SVGAGI. The CDR3 loop reads CASSSLTPNEQFF. Written as DNA, the CDR3 is TGTGCCAGCAGTTCCTTGACTCCAAATGAGCAGTTCTTC.

The rearrangement links TRBV2 to TRBJ1-3; 9 positions agree with TRBD1. The CDR3 contains 15 residues. V shed 6 bases, J shed 1 base, and the junction held 4 bases outside the gene matches. Germline CDR1 reads SNHLY; CDR2 reads FYNNEI. CDR3 protein: CASSPGTGSGNTIYF. The CDR3 bases are TGTGCCAGCAGCCCCGGGACAGGGTCTGGAAACACCATATATTTT. Looking up the rest from reference TRBV2 and TRBJ1-3 gives the full variable domain: EPEVTQTPSHQVTQMGQEVILRCVPISNHLYFYWYRQILGQKVEFLVSFYNNEISEKSEIFDDQFSVERPDGSNFTLKIRSTKLEDSAMYFCASSPGTGSGNTIYFGEGSWLTVV.

The CDR3 nucleotides are TGTGCCAGCAGTTTCGACAGGGAGTACACCGGGGAGCTGTTTTTT. Amino acids: CASSFDREYTGELFF. The chain recombines TRBV6-1 with TRBJ2-2; TRBD1 matches 7 bases. The CDR3 is made up of 15 amino acids. Germline loops: CDR1 MNHNS, CDR2 SASEGT. V shed 5 bases and J 3 bases; nucleotides not matched to a gene: 6.

The chain combines TRBV9 with TRBJ1-2; TRBD1 aligns across 9 bases. In germline, CDR1 is SGDLS, CDR2 YYNGEE. Unmatched junction bases numbered 8, after V lost 4 bases and J lost 13 bases. CDR3 size: 12 residues. CDR3 sequence: CASSPSTGGSTF. The CDR3 DNA is TGTGCCAGCAGCCCATCGACAGGGGGGAGCACCTTC.

The genes are TRBV2 and TRBJ2-1; possible D gene TRBD2, 5 bases. Germline-derived CDR1 and CDR2 are SNHLY and FYNNEI. Deletions cut 6 bases from V and 2 bases from J, with 11 bases between. The CDR3 is 14 amino acids. The CDR3 nucleotides are TGTGCCAGCAGGCTGACGGGAACCTACAATGAGCAGTTCTTC. It specifies CASRLTGTYNEQFF.

This clone was detected ten times or more. V is TRBV28 and J is TRBJ1-2, with unresolved D. Deletions cut 3 bases from V and 5 bases from J, with 7 bases between. Germline V gene data show CDR1 as MDHEN and CDR2 as SYDVKM. CDR3 size: 12 residues. The CDR3 DNA is TGTGCCAGCAGTTTGAGGCTTTATGGCTACACCTTC. Its protein product is CASSLRLYGYTF.

This clone has just one count. One end of the junction fails to match germline, which may point to a read error. V gene TRBV7-7 combines with J gene TRBJ2-1; 9 bases are a match to TRBD1. Germline lookup yields CDR1 SSHAT and CDR2 FNYEAQ (reference sequence). The CDR3 sequence is 15 residues long. The CDR3 here is CASSFGQGLYNEQFF. The CDR3, as DNA: TGTGCTAGCAGCTTCGGACAGGGGTTATACAATGAGCAGTTCTTC. Full variable domain (missing parts from reference TRBV7-7 and TRBJ2-1): GAGVSQSPRYKVTKRGQDVTLRCDPISSHATLYWYQQALGQGPEFLTYFNYEAQPDKSGLPSDRFSAERPEGSISTLTIQRTEQRDSAMYRCASSFGQGLYNEQFFGPGTRLTVL.